These 10 T cell receptor beta chains originate from one sample sequenced in a study of blood T cell repertoires in COVID-19. Assay used: immunoSEQ multiplex PCR; TCRdb lists only in-frame clones, some missing. The table shows more than 85,000 clones, with over 70% occurring only once. Sequenced input: peripheral blood. The receptors were sampled from a human donor in a cohort sampled during active or convalescent COVID-19.

This clone was observed a single time. The chain recombines TRBV6-2 or TRBV6-3 with TRBJ2-7; the match to TRBD1 covers 7 bases. Germline CDR1 is MNHEY and CDR2 is SVGEGT. The CDR3 length is 11 residues. Unmatched junction bases numbered 4, after V lost 5 bases and J lost 9 bases. This CDR3 reads CASSTRQGQYF. The DNA of the CDR3 is TGTGCCAGCAGTACCCGACAGGGGCAGTACTTC.

This clone appeared a few times. V and J are TRBV4-3 and TRBJ1-2; no reliable D call. Germline assignment: CDR1 LGHNA and CDR2 YSLEER. CDR3 length: 14 residues. V shed 1 base and J shed 5 bases, with 11 bases lying between them. CDR3 bases: TGCGCCAGCAGCCAAGGCGGAACGTTTTATGGCTACACCTTC. Encoded protein: CASSQGGTFYGYTF.

V usage is TRBV27 and J usage is TRBJ2-1, with TRBD2 matching over 8 bases. Trimming cost V 2 bases and J 0 bases; bases outside gene matches: 6. CDR1 and CDR2 (germline): MNHEY, SMNVEV (reference sequence). The CDR3 is made up of 17 amino acids. The CDR3: CASSLMGGRSSYNEQFF. DNA of the CDR3: TGTGCCAGCAGTTTAATGGGCGGGAGGAGCTCCTACAATGAGCAGTTCTTC.

This clone occurred once. The chain links TRBV5-4 to TRBJ2-3, with TRBD2 as a possible D gene (6 bases). Trimming shortened V by 4 bases and J by 4 bases, and 10 bases separated the two germline ends. Germline V gene data show CDR1 as SGHNT and CDR2 as YYREEE (reference sequence). This CDR3 is 13 amino acids long. The CDR3: CASSRDFSDTQYF. The CDR3 nucleotides read TGTGCCAGCAGCCGGGACTTCTCAGATACGCAGTATTTT.

The V and J genes are TRBV5-4 and TRBJ2-7; TRBD1 aligns across 9 bases. The V gene end was trimmed by 4 bases and the J gene end by 5 bases; junction bases not matched to a gene: 4. This CDR3 is 13 amino acids long. Germline values: CDR1 SGHNT, CDR2 YYREEE (reference sequence). The CDR3 region has the DNA TGTGCCAGCAGCACAAGGACAGGGGACGAGCAGTACTTC. Translation gives CASSTRTGDEQYF.

The rearrangement links TRBV12-2 to TRBJ1-1; the D call in the table, TRBD1, was not verified against the DNA. TRBV12-2 is noted as a pseudogene. The CDR3 extends over 16 amino acids. CDR3 sequence reads: CASRLAAKQGCTEAFF. DNA of the CDR3: TGTGCAAGTCGCTTAGCGGCCAAACAGGGTTGCACTGAAGCTTTCTTT.

This clone showed up just a few times. The rearrangement joins TRBV10-3 to TRBJ1-6; 7 nucleotides match TRBD1. Germline values: CDR1 ENHRY, CDR2 SYGVKD. The V segment lost 10 bases and the J segment 5 bases; nucleotides outside the gene matches: 5. This CDR3 contains 13 residues. Written as DNA, the CDR3 is TGTGCCAACGCCGGGACAGATAATTCACCCCTCCACTTT. Translated: CANAGTDNSPLHF.

The table lists this clone with a few counts. This rearrangement joins TRBV5-1 to TRBJ1-6; 9 bases line up with TRBD1. J gave up 10 bases and V 4 bases, and 15 bases lay outside the gene matches. The CDR3 has 17 residues. Germline loops: CDR1 SGHRS, CDR2 YFSETQ. CDR3 DNA: TGCGCCAGCAGCCTGGCACAGGGGGCCCCTCCGAAATCACCCCTCCACTTT. As protein: CASSLAQGAPPKSPLHF.

V is TRBV3-1 (or the pseudogene TRBV3-2) and J is TRBJ2-3; unclear D gene. The germline gives CDR1 LGHDT, CDR2 YNNKEL (reference sequence). Trimming took 4 bases from V and 2 from J, leaving 10 bases between them. This CDR3 is 14 amino acids long. This CDR3 is CASSPAGYTDTQYF. DNA for the CDR3: TGTGCCAGCAGCCCTGCCGGGTACACAGATACGCAGTATTTT.

This clone appeared once. The chain has TRBV9 and TRBJ1-1; D is uncertain. The CDR3 spans 14 residues. CDR1 is SGDLS, CDR2 YYNGEE, per germline. The germline V and J ends were trimmed by 4 bases and 7 bases, with 17 bases remaining between them. DNA for the CDR3: TGTGCCAGCAGCTTAGATCCGATGAACGGTGAAGCTTTCTTT. Its translation: CASSLDPMNGEAFF.